The table lists the clone carrying this T cell receptor beta chain with a few counts. Its antigen is as yet unknown. The sample comes from a study of OX40 agonist ivuxolimab in advanced cancers. Across the whole study: Dose-escalation cases comprised hepatocellular carcinoma, melanoma, renal cell or head and neck cancer.

The protocol was immunoSEQ multiplex PCR, while the TCRdb copy is restricted to in-frame clones and leaves out a portion. The sample carries some 10,000 clones, around 80% recorded once. Study-wide results and caveats: Among T cells, CD8+ cells averaged more expanded clones than CD4+ cells. CD4+ and CD8+ blood T cells expanded clonally by week 6 at 0.1 to 3.0 mg/kg.

The receptor was isolated from an adult with an advanced solid tumor such as melanoma, head and neck, liver or kidney cancer. The sample was CD4+ or CD8+ T cells sorted from blood, taken in a trial of the OX40 agonist ivuxolimab.

The CDR3 region is CASSDCGTSGFRSYNSPLHF. CDR3 sequence (DNA): TGCGCCAGCAGTGACTGTGGCACCAGTGGATTTCGCTCCTATAATTCACCCCTCCACTTT. V is TRBV10-1 and J is TRBJ1-6, with D unresolved. There are 20 residues in the CDR3. V was pared by 3 bases and J by 0 bases, with 21 bases between. Germline V lookup: CDR1 WNHNN, CDR2 SYGVQD (reference sequence).